This T cell receptor (beta chain) stems from a study of T cell clonotyping in hematopoietic cell transplantation (dated by TCRdb to about 2021). As for the study more broadly: Recipient samples taken before transplant were collected after cytoreduction. A total of roughly 130 blood samples were collected in the study from 35 consecutive transplant recipients and their related donors. Patient recruitment ran from late 2015 to early 2017, and follow-up continued until September 2020 or death. Beyond this particular receptor, the publication reports: Overlap with donor repertoires was found for only a small fraction of recipient repertoires, with over 95% found to appear de novo at the given depth. Inverse Simpson Index values from donors and from recipients before transplant predicted broader TCR repertoire diversity after transplant. The sample size was limited and the cells went unsorted, which meant the CD4 and CD8 repertoire contributions could not be told apart. A decrease in recipient TCR diversity was observed after transplant, and a progressive increase in pathologically expanded clonotypes was seen from day 30 to day 180.

With the immunoSEQ assay, which is a bias-controlled multiplex PCR relying on V- and J-specific primers, TCR beta CDR3 regions were amplified from genomic DNA. In a second PCR step, a proprietary barcode and Illumina adapter sequences were attached to the CDR3 amplicons. An Illumina MiSeq instrument was used to sequence the CDR3 libraries. The source study handled its data this way. Export and quality control were performed with immunoSEQ Analyzer 3.0, and downstream analyses were performed with R Bioconductor and Immunarch. Only productive rearrangements in the normalized downsampled data set went into calculating the repertoire metrics. In the normalized cohort, clonotypes with more than 5 templates were defined as pathologically expanded. The Inverse Simpson Index was used to measure repertoire diversity. The non-normalized data set was used for CMV-specificity analyses so that all clonotypes could be captured. This is the immuneACCESS table as TCRdb keeps it, with only in-frame sequences that have V and J called. A part of the clones is gone; compared with another copy, unresolved V genes explain less than half, and the rest is unexplained. The V and J calls and clone size are taken from that table; D and trimming were inferred from the DNA. The sample includes approximately 46,000 clones, with 85% to 90% observed a single time. 5.9% of the sample is in the top ten clones.

What the time point label conveys for this sample: recipient sample about 28 days before transplant, after cytoreduction. Blood samples were obtained from recipients approximately 28 days before transplant and at days 30, 100 and 180 after transplant. Nuclei Lysis Solution was used to extract genomic DNA from fresh or cryopreserved unfractionated peripheral blood mononuclear cells. Details on this clone: Its recognized antigen is unknown. The input lacks base qualities; no much larger clone sits a single base away.

V is reduced by 6 bases and J by 1 base, leaving a spacing of 10 bases between them. The germline V gene gives CDR1 as SGHRS and CDR2 as YFSETQ. The CDR3 runs 14 amino acids, cysteine and phenylalanine included. The read is trimmed to its CDR3 DNA, 42 bases read in frame from base 1. The chain is made from TRBV5-1 and TRBJ2-2, and the D gene may be TRBD2, 6 bases matching. The TCR originated in a man aged 55 to 69 with biphenotypic leukemia. Some clones in this sample may be carry-over from other donors' samples. The source material was peripheral blood mononuclear cells, sampled before stem cell transplant. The DNA sequence is as follows: TGCGCCAGCACAGGCGGGGTGAACACCGGGGAGCTGTTTTTT. Translated, it gives CASTGGVNTGELFF. The reference TRBV5-1 and TRBJ2-2 proteins fill in what lies around the CDR3, so the full variable domain reads KAGVTQTPRYLIKTRGQQVTLSCSPISGHRSVSWYQQTPGQGLQFLFEYFSETQRNKGNFPGRFSGRQFSNSRSEMNVSTLELGDSALYLCASTGGVNTGELFFGEGSRLTVL.